These T cell receptor beta chains were read from a single sample in a study of vaccination and CD4 T cells after COVID-19. Their cognate antigens are unknown. TCRdb passed the PCR reads through MiXCR, listing each CDR3 protein once. Here the sample spans approximately 6,000 distinct CDR3 sequences, approximately 40% being singletons. Sequenced material: CD4+ T cells from blood, cultured in vitro. These receptors were collected from a human donor in good health. CDR3s leave out the opening cysteine and the closing phenylalanine or tryptophan. Fields, in order: J gene, V gene, CDR3 protein.

j_call: TRBJ1-2; v_call: TRBV21-1; cdr3_aa: ASRFAWAALKNYGYT
j_call: TRBJ2-7; v_call: TRBV6-1; cdr3_aa: ASAFHREAYEQY
j_call: TRBJ1-5; v_call: TRBV6-1; cdr3_aa: ASSESPLGNQPQH
j_call: TRBJ1-1; v_call: TRBV5-1; cdr3_aa: ASSTAGDGGTEAF
j_call: TRBJ2-5; v_call: TRBV9; cdr3_aa: ASSVEGAGAPKRETQY
j_call: TRBJ2-1; v_call: TRBV6-1; cdr3_aa: ASSAPGLELTQF
j_call: TRBJ1-5; v_call: TRBV15; cdr3_aa: ATSRDNGVGQPQH
j_call: TRBJ2-3; v_call: TRBV19; cdr3_aa: ASSMRGTLTSTDTQY
j_call: TRBJ1-1; v_call: TRBV6-5; cdr3_aa: ASSYPQTGEAF
j_call: TRBJ1-2; v_call: TRBV5-4; cdr3_aa: ASSLGGANYGYT
j_call: TRBJ2-1; v_call: TRBV6-1; cdr3_aa: ASSEGAGGRNEQF
j_call: TRBJ1-1; v_call: TRBV20-1; cdr3_aa: SAQKQNTEAF
j_call: TRBJ1-2; v_call: TRBV6-1; cdr3_aa: ASRDWSGGRGTGYT
j_call: TRBJ1-5; v_call: TRBV12-3/TRBV12-4; cdr3_aa: ASSLVGQPQH
j_call: TRBJ2-7; v_call: TRBV6-5; cdr3_aa: ASSSGLAGEYEQY
j_call: TRBJ2-4; v_call: TRBV7-9; cdr3_aa: ASSLGQGNIQY
j_call: TRBJ1-1; v_call: TRBV2; cdr3_aa: ASSPPRDRGPGNTEAF
j_call: TRBJ2-1; v_call: TRBV6-1; cdr3_aa: ASSPTGGASYNEQF
j_call: TRBJ1-3; v_call: TRBV20-1; cdr3_aa: SAPVGTRGNTIY
j_call: TRBJ2-3; v_call: TRBV5-1; cdr3_aa: ASSLDGGHGTTDTQY
j_call: TRBJ2-7; v_call: TRBV6-5; cdr3_aa: ASSYSNVRGDYEQY
j_call: TRBJ1-5; v_call: TRBV27; cdr3_aa: ASSFGWGRQPQH
j_call: TRBJ1-2; v_call: TRBV20-1; cdr3_aa: SAGTGLNYGYT
j_call: TRBJ1-5; v_call: TRBV20-1; cdr3_aa: SATRLGSLNSNQPQH
j_call: TRBJ2-3; v_call: TRBV7-3; cdr3_aa: ASSSNRGSTDTQY